These 17 T cell receptor beta chains originate from one sample sequenced in a study of OX40 agonist ivuxolimab in advanced cancers. Only in-frame clones appear in the TCRdb table, and some are missing; sequencing was by immunoSEQ multiplex PCR. This table holds tens of thousands of clones, about nine tenths found once. The sequencing here drew on CD4+ or CD8+ T cells sorted from blood, taken in a trial of the OX40 agonist ivuxolimab. The receptor source for this set is an adult with an advanced solid tumor such as melanoma, head and neck, liver or kidney cancer.

The chain employs TRBV10-2 and TRBJ2-3; TRBD1 aligns across 8 bases. Looked up from germline, CDR1 is WSHSY and CDR2 is SAAADI. Trimming removed 8 bases from V and 4 bases from J; junction bases left unmatched: 17. The CDR3 is 17 residues long. CDR3: CASGGQGQWLAADTQYF. The CDR3 DNA sequence: TGCGCCAGCGGCGGACAGGGTCAGTGGTTAGCAGCAGATACGCAGTATTTT.

This clone was seen just once. This chain uses TRBV28 with TRBJ2-7; 10 nucleotides agree with TRBD2. From germline, CDR1 is MDHEN and CDR2 SYDVKM. This CDR3 contains 15 residues. The junction had 8 bases not matched to a gene; V was cut back by 4 bases and J by 5 bases. This CDR3 is CASSSAGLAYHEQYF. The CDR3 DNA reads TGTGCCAGCAGTTCCGCGGGACTAGCGTACCACGAGCAGTACTTC.

The rearrangement uses TRBV15 and TRBJ1-2, with D possibly TRBD1 on 6 matching bases. Germline CDR1 is LNHNV and CDR2 is YYDKDF (reference sequence). V lost 8 bases to trimming and J lost 6 bases, with 22 bases between them. CDR3 length: 15 amino acids. CDR3 bases: TGTGCCACCCAGCTGGCAGGGGCCGTTTCTAATGGCTACACCTTC. Its translation: CATQLAGAVSNGYTF.

This clone was seen ten or more times. In DNA, the CDR3 is TGCGCCAGCAGCCAAGAGACAGGAGACTATGGCTACACCTTC. Protein product: CASSQETGDYGYTF. The chain uses TRBV4-1 and TRBJ1-2; a possible D gene is TRBD1 (6 bases). This CDR3 has 14 residues. Germline V lookup: CDR1 MGHRA, CDR2 YSYEKL. Trimming left V 0 bases short and J 3 bases short, with 8 bases between.

CDR3 in amino acids: CASSLGLGQIETQYF. Written as DNA, the CDR3 is TGTGCCAGCAGCTTGGGCCTGGGACAGATAGAGACCCAGTACTTC. This chain joins TRBV5-4 and TRBJ2-5; 7 bases map to TRBD1. In germline, CDR1 is SGHNT, CDR2 YYREEE (reference sequence). The J segment lost 4 bases and the V segment lost 0 bases, leaving 6 bases of the junction unmatched. CDR3 length: 15 residues. Full variable domain (outside the CDR3, taken from reference TRBV5-4 and TRBJ2-5): ETGVTQSPTHLIKTRGQQVTLRCSSQSGHNTVSWYQQALGQGPQFIFQYYREEENGRGNFPPRFSGLQFPNYSSELNVNALELDDSALYLCASSLGLGQIETQYFGPGTRLLVL.

The genes are TRBV6-5 and TRBJ2-1; 10 bases agree with TRBD2. CDR3 length equals 16 residues. Germline V gene lookup returns CDR1 MNHEY and CDR2 SVGAGI. V dropped 2 bases and J dropped 3; count of bases not matched to a gene: 4. CDR3: CASSYARTSGYNEQFF. In DNA form, the CDR3 reads TGTGCCAGCAGTTACGCAAGGACTAGCGGCTACAATGAGCAGTTCTTC.

The CDR3 DNA reads TGTGCCTGGACCACGGGGGCAGGTCCTAACACTGAAGCTTTCTTT. Its translation: CAWTTGAGPNTEAFF. V gene TRBV30 combines with J gene TRBJ1-1; D possibly corresponds to TRBD1 (6 bases). The V end was cut by 4 bases, the J end by 2 bases, with 17 bases between. The CDR3 loop spans 15 amino acids. The germline CDR1 and CDR2 sequences are GTSNPN and SVGIG (reference sequence).

This chain joins TRBV5-1 and TRBJ2-2; the match to TRBD1 covers 9 bases. The germline V gene encodes CDR1 SGHRS and CDR2 YFSETQ. V was pared by 4 bases and J by 0 bases, with 4 bases of the junction left unmatched. The CDR3 runs to 16 residues. The CDR3 here is CASSGTGLANTGELFF. The CDR3 DNA follows: TGCGCCAGCAGCGGGACAGGGCTGGCGAACACCGGGGAGCTGTTTTTT.

V and J are TRBV6-5 and TRBJ1-4; D gene uncertain. CDR3 length equals 15 residues. V was trimmed by 6 bases and J by 4 bases, leaving 15 bases between them. Germline lookup yields CDR1 MNHEY and CDR2 SVGAGI. The CDR3 protein is CASRPPGGYNEKLFF. The CDR3 nucleotides are TGTGCCAGCAGGCCCCCGGGCGGGTATAATGAAAAACTGTTTTTT.

The gene calls are TRBV27 and TRBJ1-2; 11 bases are shared with TRBD1. In germline, CDR1 is MNHEY, CDR2 SMNVEV (reference sequence). Losses at the gene ends were 4 bases for V and 6 bases for J; bases not matched to a gene: 7. The CDR3 runs to 15 residues. The DNA of the CDR3 is TGTGCCAGCAGTTCCAGGACAGGGGGCGGTCATGGCTACACCTTC. Residues: CASSSRTGGGHGYTF.

This chain connects TRBV25-1 to TRBJ2-7; possible D gene TRBD2, 6 bases. The CDR3 runs to 14 residues. Germline V gene data show CDR1 as MGHDK and CDR2 as SYGVNS. The V and J ends lost 6 bases and 0 bases respectively, with 12 bases between them. The CDR3 loop is CASRGTGSSYEQYF. The CDR3 nucleotides read TGTGCCAGCAGGGGGACTGGGAGCTCCTACGAGCAGTACTTC.

The chain uses TRBV21-1 and TRBJ1-2. TRBV21-1 is reported as a pseudogene. The CDR3 length is 17 residues. The CDR3: CASSKTPPVNFNYGYTF. In DNA, the CDR3 is TGTGCCAGCAGCAAAACTCCCCCTGTGAACTTTAACTATGGCTACACCTTC.

The rearrangement joins TRBV28 to TRBJ2-2, with TRBD2 matching over 11 bases. The length of the CDR3 is 17 residues. Germline assignment: CDR1 MDHEN and CDR2 SYDVKM. Germline trimming cut 0 bases from V and 7 bases from J; bases unmatched to any gene: 7. The CDR3 reads CASSLWGLAGGFGELFF. CDR3 sequence (DNA): TGTGCCAGCAGTTTATGGGGTCTAGCGGGAGGTTTCGGGGAGCTGTTTTTT. Combining the CDR3 with reference TRBV28 and TRBJ2-2 gives the whole variable domain DVKVTQSSRYLVKRTGEKVFLECVQDMDHENMFWYRQDPGLGLRLIYFSYDVKMKEKGDIPEGYSVSREKKERFSLILESASTNQTSMYLCASSLWGLAGGFGELFFGEGSRLTVL.

This clone was detected once. The chain is built from TRBV21-1 and TRBJ2-7; the table gives TRBD1 as D, unverified against the DNA. TRBV21-1 is deemed a pseudogene. The CDR3 is made up of 15 amino acids. This CDR3 reads CASMRTGIFGGEQYF. The CDR3 nucleotides read TGTGCCAGCATGCGGACAGGGATTTTCGGCGGCGAGCAGTACTTC.

The J gene is TRBJ2-5, the V gene TRBV2; tentatively, D is TRBD1 (5 bases). The tail of the sequence fits TRBJ2-7 better, so the J call may be wrong. CDR3 length: 14 residues. Per germline, CDR1 SNHLY and CDR2 FYNNEI. CDR3 region: CASSVRASTYEQYF. CDR3 coding DNA: TGTGCCAGCTCTGTCAGGGCGAGTACGTACGAGCAGTACTTC.

V usage is TRBV7-2 and J usage is TRBJ2-1; TRBD2 agrees at 7 bases. Per the germline V gene, CDR1 is SGHTA and CDR2 is FQGNSA. The V and J ends lost 5 bases and 6 bases, in that order; junction bases with no gene match: 13. The CDR3 sequence is 16 residues long. The CDR3 nucleotides read TGTGCCAGCAGCCTGATTTTGGGGGGGAACGCCAATGAGCAGTTCTTC. This encodes CASSLILGGNANEQFF.

The genes are TRBV15 and TRBJ2-3; no clear D. This CDR3 region has 20 residues. V lost 1 base to trimming and J lost 2 bases, with 25 bases between them. Looked up from germline, CDR1 is LNHNV and CDR2 is YYDKDF (reference sequence). This CDR3 is CATSRVDSTTTFIFTDTQYF. For the CDR3, the DNA is TGTGCCACCAGCAGAGTGGATTCGACCACGACATTTATTTTCACAGATACGCAGTATTTT.